The 16 T cell receptor beta chains below were found in one sample sequenced in a study of T cell responses to AZD1222 COVID-19 vaccine. Some clones are missing from TCRdb's copy, which holds only in-frame ones; the method was immunoSEQ multiplex PCR. Altogether about 110,000 clones are present, 90% being singletons, with the ten largest covering less than 9.5%. The material sequenced was peripheral blood, taken 28 days after the second AZD1222 dose. These TCRs come from an adult who received the AZD1222 COVID-19 vaccine.

This clone occurred once. This chain uses TRBV10-3 with TRBJ1-2; 8 positions agree with TRBD1. The germline gives CDR1 ENHRY, CDR2 SYGVKD. V shed 0 bases and J 6 bases; nucleotides not matched to a gene: 6. The CDR3 is 15 residues long. The CDR3 is CAISESPDRGNGYTF. The CDR3, as DNA: TGTGCCATCAGTGAGTCACCCGACAGGGGCAATGGCTACACCTTC.

V usage is TRBV5-6 and J usage is TRBJ2-1, with 8 nucleotides matching TRBD1. Germline trimming cut 6 bases from V and 5 bases from J; bases unmatched to any gene: 10. Germline values: CDR1 SGHDT, CDR2 YYEEEE. There are 15 residues in the CDR3. CDR3 residues: CASNPPGGRDNEQFF. Here the CDR3 DNA reads TGTGCCAGCAACCCCCCAGGGGGCCGGGACAATGAGCAGTTCTTC.

The chain employs TRBV5-4 and TRBJ2-3; 8 bases are a match to TRBD2. Germline assignment: CDR1 SGHNT and CDR2 YYREEE (reference sequence). V lost 3 bases and J lost 0; bases outside the gene matches: 6. This CDR3 is built from 16 residues. The CDR3 sequence is CASSSGGAASTDTQYF. The DNA of the CDR3 is TGTGCCAGCAGCTCGGGAGGGGCCGCTAGCACAGATACGCAGTATTTT.

This chain connects TRBV7-9 to TRBJ2-7; 8 positions match TRBD2. Germline-derived CDR1 and CDR2 are SEHNR and FQNEAQ (reference sequence). Trimming cost V 9 bases and J 2 bases; bases outside gene matches: 6. The CDR3 length is 13 residues. The DNA of the CDR3 is TGTGCCAGTCAGCGGGGGTCGACCTACGAGCAGTACTTC. This translates into CASQRGSTYEQYF.

The gene calls are TRBV9 and TRBJ1-6; D is possibly TRBD1 (5 bases). CDR1 is SGDLS, CDR2 YYNGEE, per germline. The CDR3 spans 12 residues. Trimming stripped 6 bases from V and 8 bases from J, with 9 bases between. CDR3 loop: CASNRRDSPLHF. The CDR3 DNA is TGTGCCAGCAACAGGAGGGATTCACCCCTCCACTTT.

The genes are TRBV3-1 (or the pseudogene TRBV3-2) and TRBJ1-1, with D unresolved. This CDR3 comprises 14 residues. In germline, CDR1 is LGHDT, CDR2 YNNKEL (reference sequence). V shed 1 base and J shed 1 base, with 7 bases lying between them. DNA of the CDR3: TGTGCCAGCAGCCAAGCAATCGGGAACACTGAAGCTTTCTTT. It yields the protein CASSQAIGNTEAFF.

This chain joins TRBV10-3 and TRBJ2-5; 8 positions agree with TRBD1. The CDR3 loop spans 14 amino acids. V lost 2 bases, J lost 4 bases, and 3 bases stayed unmatched. Germline values: CDR1 ENHRY, CDR2 SYGVKD. Here the CDR3 reads CAISEGTGIETQYF. CDR3 sequence (DNA): TGTGCCATCAGTGAGGGGACAGGAATAGAGACCCAGTACTTC.

The genes are TRBV7-2 and TRBJ1-3; D remains ambiguous. The CDR3 is 16 residues long. Per the germline V gene, CDR1 is SGHTA and CDR2 is FQGNSA. V was pared by 5 bases and J by 0 bases, with 14 bases between. The CDR3 region is CASSPQGRFSGNTIYF. Here the CDR3 DNA reads TGTGCCAGCAGCCCCCAAGGACGGTTCTCTGGAAACACCATATATTTT.

The chain joins TRBV12-3 or TRBV12-4 to TRBJ2-7, with D possibly TRBD1 on 6 matching bases. The V and J ends lost 3 bases and 6 bases respectively, with 12 bases between them. The CDR3 has 13 amino acids. The CDR3 nucleotides are TGTGCCAGCAGTTTTGTCACAGGGCCCGAGCAGTACTTC. It specifies CASSFVTGPEQYF.

The gene calls are TRBV6-1 and TRBJ1-5; D unresolved. This CDR3 spans 15 amino acids. Germline CDR1 MNHNS, CDR2 SASEGT. V shed 0 bases and J shed 5 bases, with 11 bases lying between them. CDR3 nucleotides: TGTGCCAGCAGTGAAGCGCCACGTCCGCATCAGCCCCAGCATTTT. Its protein product is CASSEAPRPHQPQHF.

The CDR3 is CASSYGAAAYGYTF. CDR3 DNA sequence: TGTGCCAGCAGTTACGGGGCCGCTGCCTATGGCTACACCTTC. The V gene is TRBV6-5, the J gene TRBJ1-2, with D perhaps matching TRBD1 (5 bases). Germline V gives CDR1 MNHEY, CDR2 SVGAGI. Trimming shortened V by 2 bases and J by 4 bases, and 11 bases separated the two germline ends. This CDR3 has 14 residues.

The chain joins TRBV19 to TRBJ1-4; 10 nucleotides align to TRBD1. The V segment lost 5 bases and the J segment 8 bases; nucleotides outside the gene matches: 20. The CDR3 has 19 residues. The V gene's germline CDR1 is LNHDA and CDR2 SQIVND (reference sequence). The CDR3 loop is CASSLSGTGAFPITEKLFF. The CDR3 coding sequence is TGTGCCAGTAGTCTGTCTGGGACAGGGGCTTTCCCAATCACCGAAAAACTGTTTTTT.

The gene calls are TRBV5-4 and TRBJ2-3; a possible D gene is TRBD1 (5 bases). The germline V and J ends were trimmed by 1 base and 3 bases, with 6 bases remaining between them. Germline assignment: CDR1 SGHNT and CDR2 YYREEE (reference sequence). The CDR3 has 13 amino acids. The CDR3 region has the DNA TGTGCCAGCAGCTTGTACAGGACAGATACGCAGTATTTT. Translated, it gives CASSLYRTDTQYF.

This chain links TRBV7-3 with TRBJ2-3; D tentatively fits TRBD1 or TRBD2 (7 bases each). Between the trimmed V and J ends, which lost 5 bases and 3 bases, there was a span of 15 bases. The CDR3 is made up of 15 amino acids. The germline gives CDR1 SGHTA, CDR2 FQGTGA. CDR3 coding DNA: TGTGCCAGCAGCGCTACAGGGGAGGGGACAGATACGCAGTATTTT. Residues: CASSATGEGTDTQYF.

The chain combines TRBV13 with TRBJ2-7, with unresolved D. The V gene lost 1 base and the J gene lost 1 base, with 5 bases spanning the gap. The germline V gene encodes CDR1 PRHDT and CDR2 FYEKMQ (reference sequence). The CDR3 runs to 13 residues. In DNA, the CDR3 is TGTGCCAGCAGCTTAGTGCAGTCCTACGAGCAGTACTTC. As protein: CASSLVQSYEQYF. Full variable domain (outside the CDR3, taken from reference TRBV13 and TRBJ2-7): AAGVIQSPRHLIKEKRETATLKCYPIPRHDTVYWYQQGPGQDPQFLISFYEKMQSDKGSIPDRFSAQQFSDYHSELNMSSLELGDSALYFCASSLVQSYEQYFGPGTRLTVT.

J is TRBJ2-5 and V is TRBV2; 7 bases are shared with TRBD2. Trimming removed 2 bases from V and 1 base from J; junction bases left unmatched: 1. The germline gives CDR1 SNHLY, CDR2 FYNNEI. There are 14 residues in the CDR3. The CDR3 nucleotides are TGTGCCAGCAGTGAATCTAGCGGCCAAGAGACCCAGTACTTC. Translation gives CASSESSGQETQYF.